Reported below is one T cell receptor (beta chain). The sample originates from a study of blood T cell repertoires in COVID-19. This CDR3 comprises 15 residues. Trimming stripped 5 bases from V and 1 base from J, with 14 bases between. CDR1 and CDR2 (germline): LNHDA, SQIVND (reference sequence). In the source study's methods: It was from reference gene primer amplification that nucleated cell counts were estimated. This table comes from immunoSEQ multiplex PCR, and its TCRdb copy is limited to in-frame clones, with some not included. The DNA was the basis for D and trimming; V, J and clone size are from that table. Of over 65,000 clones detected, around 80% appear once; the ten largest clones hold 9.5% to 15%.

V is TRBV19 and J is TRBJ1-1; D remains unclear. Sequencing used peripheral blood. The clonotype was recovered from a woman aged 40-49 years with active or convalescent COVID-19. The CDR3 protein is CASSGLGLSNTEAFF. Here the CDR3 DNA reads TGTGCCAGTAGTGGGCTTGGCCTCTCGAACACTGAAGCTTTCTTT.